The 9 T cell receptor beta chains reported below all come from one sample, sequenced in a study of T cell changes during pregnancy in multiple sclerosis. Using immunoSEQ multiplex PCR, the repertoire was profiled, and TCRdb retains in-frame clones only, with some absent. Of nearly 110,000 clones listed, around 90% were seen once; the top ten hold approximately 1.6%. The sample consisted of peripheral blood, taken after pregnancy. The receptors derive from a female donor with multiple sclerosis, enrolled in a pregnancy study.

The chain carries TRBV25-1 and TRBJ2-7; perhaps TRBD1 as D (6 bases). Germline assignment: CDR1 MGHDK and CDR2 SYGVNS. Trimming stripped 7 bases from V and 2 bases from J, with 6 bases between. The CDR3 has 11 amino acids. CDR3 coding DNA: TGTGCCAGCAAGGGGGCCTACGAGCAGTACTTC. It specifies CASKGAYEQYF.

The rearrangement joins TRBV4-1 to TRBJ1-1; 7 bases agree with TRBD1. The CDR3 is 14 amino acids. Trimming at V came to 0 bases and at J to 6 bases, leaving 4 bases not matched to a gene. Germline loops: CDR1 MGHRA, CDR2 YSYEKL. CDR3 amino acids: CASSQDGTVPEAFF. CDR3 nucleotide sequence: TGCGCCAGCAGCCAAGATGGGACAGTTCCTGAAGCTTTCTTT.

This chain links TRBV19 with TRBJ1-6, with 10 bases fitting TRBD1. CDR1 is LNHDA, CDR2 SQIVND, per germline (reference sequence). This CDR3 has 15 residues. Trimming cost V 6 bases and J 7 bases; bases outside gene matches: 6. CDR3 in amino acids: CASSGRTGGNSPLHF. Here the CDR3 DNA reads TGTGCCAGTAGCGGACGGACAGGGGGAAATTCACCCCTCCACTTT.

The rearrangement joins TRBV4-1 to TRBJ2-1; 8 bases align to TRBD1. J lost 1 base, V lost 3 bases, and 2 bases had no gene match. The CDR3 is 15 residues long. Germline assignment: CDR1 MGHRA and CDR2 YSYEKL. Here the CDR3 reads CASSQGQASYNEQFF. The DNA for the CDR3 is TGCGCCAGCAGCCAGGGACAGGCTTCCTACAATGAGCAGTTCTTC.

The chain is built from TRBV9 and TRBJ2-7; D perhaps matches TRBD2 (6 bases). Trimming pared 0 bases from V and 2 bases from J, leaving 12 bases between. Germline-derived CDR1 and CDR2 are SGDLS and YYNGEE. The CDR3 length is 15 residues. The CDR3 coding sequence is TGTGCCAGCAGCGTAGGCGGCGGGGCGCCCTACGAGCAGTACTTC. Amino acid sequence: CASSVGGGAPYEQYF.

V usage is TRBV5-4 and J usage is TRBJ2-7; 9 nucleotides align to TRBD1. This CDR3 is 15 amino acids long. Germline trimming cut 1 base from V and 1 base from J; bases unmatched to any gene: 3. Germline CDR1 SGHNT, CDR2 YYREEE (reference sequence). The chain's CDR3 is CASSLRDRASYEQYF. In nucleotides, the CDR3 is TGTGCCAGCAGCTTGAGGGACAGGGCTTCCTACGAGCAGTACTTC.

V and J are TRBV18 and TRBJ2-7; 8 nucleotides line up with TRBD1. CDR3 length equals 16 residues. From germline, CDR1 is KGHSH and CDR2 LQKENI. After removal of 3 bases from V and 4 bases from J, the junction contained 11 bases not matched to a gene. CDR3 amino acids: CASSPRTGRSSYEQYF. CDR3 DNA: TGTGCCAGCTCACCGCGGACAGGGCGCAGCTCGTACGAGCAGTACTTC. Variable domain in full (rest from reference TRBV18 and TRBJ2-7): NAGVMQNPRHLVRRRGQEARLRCSPMKGHSHVYWYRQLPEEGLKFMVYLQKENIIDESGMPKERFSAEFPKEGPSILRIQQVVRGDSAAYFCASSPRTGRSSYEQYFGPGTRLTVT.

The CDR3 region is CASSPPHGGEAFF. CDR3 sequence (DNA): TGTGCCAGCTCACCGCCCCACGGGGGTGAAGCTTTCTTT. The gene calls are TRBV18 and TRBJ1-1, with a weak D call TRBD1 (5 bases). Germline values: CDR1 KGHSH, CDR2 LQKENI. The CDR3 sequence is 13 residues long. V lost 3 bases and J 7 bases, leaving 12 bases between the germline ends.

The chain uses TRBV6-1 and TRBJ2-5, with TRBD2 as a possible D gene (6 bases). This CDR3 spans 13 amino acids. V dropped 3 bases and J dropped 9 bases, with 14 bases sitting between them. Germline V gene data show CDR1 as MNHNS and CDR2 as SASEGT. The CDR3 spells CASSEGTVGSQYF. The CDR3 DNA sequence: TGTGCCAGCAGTGAGGGGACTGTGGGGTCCCAGTACTTC.